Shown below are 21 T cell receptor beta chains from a single sample sequenced in a study of technical replicates of blood from several donors. TCRdb keeps only in-frame clones here, not all; method: immunoSEQ multiplex PCR. This table holds under 45,000 clones, 90% to 97% found once. What was sequenced was T cells isolated from PBMCs. Receptors originate from a human donor in good health.

This clone was observed once. The J gene is TRBJ1-1, the V gene TRBV4-1, with D possibly being TRBD1 (5 bases). This CDR3 has 19 amino acids. Germline V gene lookup returns CDR1 MGHRA and CDR2 YSYEKL. V was trimmed by 6 bases and J by 1 base, leaving 27 bases between them. In DNA form, the CDR3 reads TGCGCCAGCAGGGCCACCCCCCCCATCCGTTATCAGGGGAACACTGAAGCTTTCTTT. The encoded protein is CASRATPPIRYQGNTEAFF.

Here the CDR3 reads CASSLGAGNYGYTF. The DNA of the CDR3 is TGTGCCAGCAGCTTAGGAGCAGGGAACTATGGCTACACCTTC. The chain joins TRBV11-3 to TRBJ1-2; a possible D gene is TRBD1 (5 bases). CDR1 is SGHNT, CDR2 YENEEA, per germline. V lost 1 base, J lost 2 bases, and 8 bases lay in between. CDR3 size: 14 residues.

The chain links TRBV15 to TRBJ2-2, with TRBD1 matching 9 bases. V lost 1 base, J lost 3 bases, and 3 bases stayed unmatched. The CDR3 is 16 amino acids. Germline lookup yields CDR1 LNHNV and CDR2 YYDKDF (reference sequence). DNA for the CDR3: TGTGCCACCAGCAGAGGGGACAGGGTGGACACCGGGGAGCTGTTTTTT. It specifies CATSRGDRVDTGELFF.

J is TRBJ2-1 and V is TRBV4-3; weak D call: TRBD1 (6 bases). This CDR3 comprises 15 residues. Trimming cost V 1 base and J 10 bases, with 17 bases left between them. Germline V CDR1 and CDR2: LGHNA, YSLEER. The CDR3 sequence is CASSQVSQSTGEQFF. CDR3 bases: TGCGCCAGCAGCCAAGTGTCCCAAAGTACAGGGGAGCAGTTCTTC.

The V and J genes are TRBV9 and TRBJ2-7; 12 positions match TRBD2. V dropped 5 bases and J dropped 0; count of bases not matched to a gene: 3. The CDR3 covers 15 residues. The germline gives CDR1 SGDLS, CDR2 YYNGEE. CDR3 amino acids: CASSQGLAGSYEQYF. For the CDR3, the DNA is TGTGCCAGCAGTCAGGGACTAGCGGGCTCCTACGAGCAGTACTTC.

J is TRBJ2-2 and V is TRBV4-3; D call uncertain. Trimming took off 0 bases at V and 3 bases at J, with 8 bases between the two ends. Germline V lookup: CDR1 LGHNA, CDR2 YSLEER. The CDR3 consists of 15 residues. This CDR3 reads CASSQDFSYTGELFF. The CDR3 DNA follows: TGCGCCAGCAGCCAAGATTTCTCTTACACCGGGGAGCTGTTTTTT.

The rearrangement joins TRBV1 to TRBJ1-2; the table's D call, TRBD1, has no DNA check behind it. TRBV1 is labeled a pseudogene. This CDR3 contains 17 residues. The CDR3 protein is CTSSQGSSDRDHYGYTF. CDR3 DNA sequence: TGCACCAGCAGCCAAGGTTCATCGGACAGGGATCACTATGGCTACACCTTC.

The gene calls are TRBV27 and TRBJ1-1; D is uncertain. This CDR3 has 15 amino acids. Trimming took 6 bases from V and 5 from J, leaving 19 bases between them. The germline V gene encodes CDR1 MNHEY and CDR2 SMNVEV (reference sequence). CDR3 sequence reads: CASSNTEGVGTEAFF. CDR3 nucleotide sequence: TGTGCCAGCAGCAATACCGAGGGCGTGGGGACTGAAGCTTTCTTT.

This rearrangement joins TRBV29-1 to TRBJ1-1; a weak D match, TRBD1 (5 bases). Germline V CDR1 and CDR2: SQVTM, ANQGSEA. Trimming shortened V by 2 bases and J by 7 bases, and 14 bases separated the two germline ends. The CDR3 consists of 13 residues. Here the CDR3 reads CSVEQGALSEAFF. CDR3 coding DNA: TGCAGCGTTGAACAGGGCGCCCTAAGTGAAGCTTTCTTT.

The chain recombines TRBV6-4 with TRBJ2-1, with TRBD2 matching 14 bases. This CDR3 has 14 amino acids. V lost 4 bases, J lost 8 bases, and 1 base stayed unmatched. CDR1 MRHNA and CDR2 SNTAGT come from the germline V gene. The CDR3, as DNA: TGTGCCAGCAGTGGGGGACTAGCGGGAGATGAGCAGTTCTTC. Translation gives CASSGGLAGDEQFF.

The chain links TRBV10-1 to TRBJ2-5; 12 bases fit TRBD2. Germline V lookup: CDR1 WNHNN, CDR2 SYGVQD (reference sequence). Unmatched junction bases numbered 8, after V lost 10 bases and J lost 5 bases. The CDR3 totals 14 residues. CDR3 in amino acids: CATSIGTSGETQYF. CDR3 bases: TGCGCCACTTCGATTGGGACTAGCGGGGAGACCCAGTACTTC.

The chain employs TRBV7-9 and TRBJ1-1; D unclear. V gave up 5 bases and J gave up 0 bases, with 7 bases separating them. The CDR3 extends over 13 amino acids. Germline-derived CDR1 and CDR2 are SEHNR and FQNEAQ (reference sequence). The CDR3 sequence is CASSLHMNTEAFF. As DNA, the CDR3 is TGTGCCAGCAGCCTCCACATGAACACTGAAGCTTTCTTT.

This clone was seen only once. The chain uses TRBV7-2 and TRBJ1-2; possibly TRBD1 for D (5 bases). The V end lost 5 bases, the J end lost 6 bases, and 19 bases lay between the germline ends. The CDR3 is 15 amino acids. Germline lookup yields CDR1 SGHTA and CDR2 FQGNSA. The CDR3 sequence is CASSAKFGGTHGYTF. CDR3 DNA sequence: TGTGCCAGCAGCGCTAAGTTCGGGGGTACCCATGGCTACACCTTC. The whole variable domain, remainder taken from reference TRBV7-2 and TRBJ1-2, is GAGVSQSPSNKVTEKGKDVELRCDPISGHTALYWYRQSLGQGLEFLIYFQGNSAPDKSGLPSDRFSAERTGGSVSTLTIQRTQQEDSAVYLCASSAKFGGTHGYTFGSGTRLTVV.

Points on this clone: Its ends do not fully match the called genes, so a read error is possible. The chain uses TRBV9 and TRBJ2-7; 9 positions match TRBD2. The CDR3 length is 16 residues. Per the germline V gene, CDR1 is SGDLS and CDR2 is YYNGEE. This CDR3 reads CASSVEGGRASNEQYF. For the CDR3, the DNA is TGTGCCAGCAGCGTAGAAGGCGGGAGGGCCTCCAACGAGCAGTACTTC. Variable domain in full (rest from reference TRBV9 and TRBJ2-7): DSGVTQTPKHLITATGQRVTLRCSPRSGDLSVYWYQQSLDQGLQFLIQYYNGEERAKGNILERFSAQQFPDLHSELNLSSLELGDSALYFCASSVEGGRASNEQYFGPGTRLTVT.

The rearrangement joins TRBV6-1 to TRBJ2-1; TRBD2 aligns across 11 bases. Germline CDR1 and CDR2: MNHNS and SASEGT. V gave up 3 bases and J gave up 4 bases; unmatched junction bases: 5. The CDR3 runs 16 residues. CDR3 loop: CASSELSGRGYNEQFF. The DNA of the CDR3 is TGTGCCAGCAGTGAGCTTAGCGGGAGGGGGTACAATGAGCAGTTCTTC.

This chain connects TRBV6-1 to TRBJ2-7; TRBD1 matches 11 bases. The germline CDR1 and CDR2 sequences are MNHNS and SASEGT. The CDR3 covers 14 residues. V shed 7 bases and J 5 bases; nucleotides not matched to a gene: 7. CDR3 region: CASNGGQGGNEQYF. The CDR3 DNA sequence: TGTGCCAGCAACGGGGGACAGGGGGGTAACGAGCAGTACTTC.

V and J are TRBV14 and TRBJ2-7, with D possibly matching TRBD1 (5 bases). Germline CDR1 SGHDN, CDR2 FVKESK. V lost 6 bases to trimming and J lost 0 bases, with 12 bases between them. This CDR3 has 14 residues. The CDR3: CASSPQGISYEQYF. The CDR3 nucleotides read TGTGCCAGCAGTCCGCAGGGTATCTCCTACGAGCAGTACTTC.

The chain recombines TRBV29-1 with TRBJ2-7, with D unresolved. Trimming stripped 3 bases from V and 4 bases from J, with 10 bases between. Germline V lookup: CDR1 SQVTM, CDR2 ANQGSEA. CDR3 length: 12 residues. CDR3 nucleotides: TGCAGCGTTGAGGAAGAGGAATACGAGCAGTACTTC. Protein sequence: CSVEEEEYEQYF.

The CDR3 reads CASSDRGSTEAFF. The DNA of the CDR3 is TGCGCCAGCAGTGACAGGGGATCCACTGAAGCTTTCTTT. This chain links TRBV10-1 with TRBJ1-1; D perhaps matches TRBD1 (6 bases). Trimming shortened V by 3 bases and J by 4 bases, and 9 bases separated the two germline ends. Germline-derived CDR1 and CDR2 are WNHNN and SYGVQD (reference sequence). This CDR3 region has 13 residues.

The CDR3 here is CASSHGLPSEKLFF. The CDR3, as DNA: TGCGCCAGCAGCCATGGGCTGCCTTCAGAAAAACTGTTTTTT. The chain combines TRBV4-1 with TRBJ1-4; no clear D gene. This CDR3 contains 14 residues. V lost 3 bases to trimming and J lost 8 bases, with 13 bases between them. Germline CDR1 and CDR2: MGHRA and YSYEKL.

This chain links TRBV21-1 with TRBJ1-1; the table calls TRBD1, which could not be checked here. TRBV21-1 is a documented pseudogene. CDR3 length: 14 residues. CDR3: CASSKEGMHTEAFF. The CDR3 DNA is TGTGCCAGCAGCAAAGAGGGGATGCACACTGAAGCTTTCTTT.